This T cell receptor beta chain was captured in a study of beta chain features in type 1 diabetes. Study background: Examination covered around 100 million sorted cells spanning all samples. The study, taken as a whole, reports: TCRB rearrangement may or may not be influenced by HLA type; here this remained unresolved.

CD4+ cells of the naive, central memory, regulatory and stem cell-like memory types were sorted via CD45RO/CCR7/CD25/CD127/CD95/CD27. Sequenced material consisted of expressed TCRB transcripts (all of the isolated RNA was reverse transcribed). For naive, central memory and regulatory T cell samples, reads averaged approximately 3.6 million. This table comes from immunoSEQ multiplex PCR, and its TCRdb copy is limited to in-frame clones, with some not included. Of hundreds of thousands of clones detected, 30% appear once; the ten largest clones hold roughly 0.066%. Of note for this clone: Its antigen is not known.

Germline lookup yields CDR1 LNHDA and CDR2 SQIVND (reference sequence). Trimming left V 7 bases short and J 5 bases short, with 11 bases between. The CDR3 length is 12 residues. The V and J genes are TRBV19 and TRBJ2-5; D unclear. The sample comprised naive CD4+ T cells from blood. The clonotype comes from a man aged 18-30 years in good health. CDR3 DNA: TGTGCCAGTAATAAGATTGGGGAGACCCAGTACTTC. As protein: CASNKIGETQYF. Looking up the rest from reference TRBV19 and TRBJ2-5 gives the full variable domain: DGGITQSPKYLFRKEGQNVTLSCEQNLNHDAMYWYRQDPGQGLRLIYYSQIVNDFQKGDIAEGYSVSREKKESFPLTVTSAQKNPTAFYLCASNKIGETQYFGPGTRLLVL.